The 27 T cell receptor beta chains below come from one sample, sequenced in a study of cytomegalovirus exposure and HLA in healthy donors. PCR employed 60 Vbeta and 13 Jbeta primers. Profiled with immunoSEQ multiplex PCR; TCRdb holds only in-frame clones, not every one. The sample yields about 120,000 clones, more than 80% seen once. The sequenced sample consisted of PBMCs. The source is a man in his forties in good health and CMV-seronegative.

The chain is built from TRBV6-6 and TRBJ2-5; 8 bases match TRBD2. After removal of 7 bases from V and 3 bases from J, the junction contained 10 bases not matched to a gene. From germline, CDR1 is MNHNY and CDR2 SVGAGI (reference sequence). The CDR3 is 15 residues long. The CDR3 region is CASTPTAGAKETQYF. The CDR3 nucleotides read TGTGCCAGCACCCCCACAGCGGGGGCCAAAGAGACCCAGTACTTC.

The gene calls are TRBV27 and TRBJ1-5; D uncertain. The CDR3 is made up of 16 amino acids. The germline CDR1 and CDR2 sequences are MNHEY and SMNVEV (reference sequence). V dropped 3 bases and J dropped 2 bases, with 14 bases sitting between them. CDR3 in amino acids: CASSFSHASGNQPQHF. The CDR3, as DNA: TGTGCCAGCAGTTTCAGTCACGCTTCCGGCAATCAGCCCCAGCATTTT.

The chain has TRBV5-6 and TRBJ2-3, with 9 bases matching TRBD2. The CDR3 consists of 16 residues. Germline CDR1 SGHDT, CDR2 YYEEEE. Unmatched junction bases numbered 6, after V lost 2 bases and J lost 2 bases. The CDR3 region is CASSFRSGRYTDTQYF. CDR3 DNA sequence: TGTGCCAGCAGCTTCCGTAGCGGGAGATACACAGATACGCAGTATTTT.

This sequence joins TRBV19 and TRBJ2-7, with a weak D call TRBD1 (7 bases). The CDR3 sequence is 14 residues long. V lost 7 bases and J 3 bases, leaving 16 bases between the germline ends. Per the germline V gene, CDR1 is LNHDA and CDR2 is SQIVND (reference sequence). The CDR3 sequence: CASIVAAGGYEQYF. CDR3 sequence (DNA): TGTGCCAGTATAGTAGCGGCAGGGGGCTACGAGCAGTACTTC.

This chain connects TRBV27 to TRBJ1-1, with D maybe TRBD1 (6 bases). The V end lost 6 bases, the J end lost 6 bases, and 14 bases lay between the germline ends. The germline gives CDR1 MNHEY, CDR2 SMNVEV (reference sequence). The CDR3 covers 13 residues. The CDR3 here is CASRFTGTAEAFF. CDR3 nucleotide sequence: TGTGCCAGCAGGTTTACAGGGACCGCTGAAGCTTTCTTT.

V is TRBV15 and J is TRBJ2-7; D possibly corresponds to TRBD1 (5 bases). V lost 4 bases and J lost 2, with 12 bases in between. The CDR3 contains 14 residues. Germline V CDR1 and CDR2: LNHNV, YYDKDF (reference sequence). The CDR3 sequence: CATSKQGNAYEQYF. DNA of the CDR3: TGTGCCACCAGCAAGCAGGGCAACGCCTACGAGCAGTACTTC.

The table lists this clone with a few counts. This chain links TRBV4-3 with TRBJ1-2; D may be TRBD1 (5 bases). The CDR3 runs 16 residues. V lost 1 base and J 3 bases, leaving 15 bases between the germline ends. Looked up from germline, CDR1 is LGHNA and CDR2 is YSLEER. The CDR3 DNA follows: TGCGCCAGCAGCCAAGGTGGCGGGGGTGGATACTATGGCTACACCTTC. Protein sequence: CASSQGGGGGYYGYTF.

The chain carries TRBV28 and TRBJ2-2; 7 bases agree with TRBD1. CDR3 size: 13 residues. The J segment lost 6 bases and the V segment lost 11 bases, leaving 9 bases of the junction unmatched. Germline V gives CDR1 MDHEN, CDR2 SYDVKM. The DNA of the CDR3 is TGTGCCGGCATGACAGGGTCCGCCGGGGAGCTGTTTTTT. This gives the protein CAGMTGSAGELFF.

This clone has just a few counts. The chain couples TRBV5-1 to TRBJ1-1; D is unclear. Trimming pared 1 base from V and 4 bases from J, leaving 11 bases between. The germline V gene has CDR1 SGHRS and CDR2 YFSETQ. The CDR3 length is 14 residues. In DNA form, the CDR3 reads TGCGCCAGCAGCTTGTGGGCCACCGGCACTGAAGCTTTCTTT. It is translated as CASSLWATGTEAFF. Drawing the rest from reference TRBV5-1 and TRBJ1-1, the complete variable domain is KAGVTQTPRYLIKTRGQQVTLSCSPISGHRSVSWYQQTPGQGLQFLFEYFSETQRNKGNFPGRFSGRQFSNSRSEMNVSTLELGDSALYLCASSLWATGTEAFFGQGTRLTVV.

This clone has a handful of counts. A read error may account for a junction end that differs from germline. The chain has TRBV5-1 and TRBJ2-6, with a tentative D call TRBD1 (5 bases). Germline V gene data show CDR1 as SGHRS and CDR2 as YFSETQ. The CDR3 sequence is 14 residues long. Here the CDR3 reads CASNSGSGANGLTF. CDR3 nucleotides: TGCGCCAGCAACTCAGGTTCTGGGGCCAACGGCCTGACTTTC. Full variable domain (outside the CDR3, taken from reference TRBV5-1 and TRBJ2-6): KAGVTQTPRYLIKTRGQQVTLSCSPISGHRSVSWYQQTPGQGLQFLFEYFSETQRNKGNFPGRFSGRQFSNSRSEMNVSTLELGDSALYLCASNSGSGANGLTFGAGSRLTVL.

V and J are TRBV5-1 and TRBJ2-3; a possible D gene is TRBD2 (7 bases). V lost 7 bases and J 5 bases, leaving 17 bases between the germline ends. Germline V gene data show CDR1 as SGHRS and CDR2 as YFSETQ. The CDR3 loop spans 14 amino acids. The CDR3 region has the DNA TGCGCCAGCGGACTAGGGGGGCTGGGAGATACGCAGTATTTT. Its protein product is CASGLGGLGDTQYF.

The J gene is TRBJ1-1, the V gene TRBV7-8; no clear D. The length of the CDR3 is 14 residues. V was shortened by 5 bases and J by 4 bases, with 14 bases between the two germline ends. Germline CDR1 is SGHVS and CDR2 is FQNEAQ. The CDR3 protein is CASSGFAGSTEAFF. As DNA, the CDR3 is TGTGCCAGCAGCGGGTTCGCGGGGAGCACTGAAGCTTTCTTT. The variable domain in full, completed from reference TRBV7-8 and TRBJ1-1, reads GAGVSQSPRYKVAKRGQDVALRCDPISGHVSLFWYQQALGQGPEFLTYFQNEAQLDKSGLPSDRFFAERPEGSVSTLKIQRTQQEDSAVYLCASSGFAGSTEAFFGQGTRLTVV.

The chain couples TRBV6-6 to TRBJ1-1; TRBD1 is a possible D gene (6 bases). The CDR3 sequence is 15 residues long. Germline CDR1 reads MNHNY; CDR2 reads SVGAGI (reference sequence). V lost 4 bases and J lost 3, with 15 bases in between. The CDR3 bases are TGTGCCAGCAGTTGGCTGACAGGTGGGGACACTGAAGCTTTCTTT. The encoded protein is CASSWLTGGDTEAFF.

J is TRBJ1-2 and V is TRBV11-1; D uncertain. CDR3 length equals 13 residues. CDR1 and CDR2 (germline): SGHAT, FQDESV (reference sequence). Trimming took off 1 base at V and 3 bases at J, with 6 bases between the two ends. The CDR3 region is CASSLGRDYGYTF. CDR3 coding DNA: TGTGCCAGCAGCTTAGGACGGGACTATGGCTACACCTTC.

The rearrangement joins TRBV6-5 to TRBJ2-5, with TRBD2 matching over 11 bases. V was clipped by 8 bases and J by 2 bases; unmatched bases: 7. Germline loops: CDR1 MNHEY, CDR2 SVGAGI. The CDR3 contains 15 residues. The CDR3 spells CASVELAGEQETQYF. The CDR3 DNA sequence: TGTGCCAGCGTTGAACTAGCGGGAGAACAAGAGACCCAGTACTTC.

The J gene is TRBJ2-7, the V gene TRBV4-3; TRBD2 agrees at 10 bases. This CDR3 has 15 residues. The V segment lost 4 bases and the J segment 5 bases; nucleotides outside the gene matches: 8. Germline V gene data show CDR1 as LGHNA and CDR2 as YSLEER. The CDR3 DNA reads TGCGCCAGCAGCCCTAGCGGGGGCGGCCGCAACGAGCAGTACTTC. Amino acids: CASSPSGGGRNEQYF.

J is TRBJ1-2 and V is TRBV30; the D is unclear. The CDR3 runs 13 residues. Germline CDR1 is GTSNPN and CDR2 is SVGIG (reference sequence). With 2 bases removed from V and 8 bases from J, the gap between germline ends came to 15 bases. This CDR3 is CAWSLGRRQGYTF. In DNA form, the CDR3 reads TGTGCCTGGAGTCTGGGGAGACGTCAGGGCTACACCTTC.

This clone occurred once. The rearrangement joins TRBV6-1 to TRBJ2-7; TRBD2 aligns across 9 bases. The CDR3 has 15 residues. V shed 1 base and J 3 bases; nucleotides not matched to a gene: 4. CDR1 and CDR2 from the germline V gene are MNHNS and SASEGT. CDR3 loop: CASSEGSGSIYEQYF. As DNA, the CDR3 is TGTGCCAGCAGTGAAGGTAGCGGGAGCATCTACGAGCAGTACTTC.

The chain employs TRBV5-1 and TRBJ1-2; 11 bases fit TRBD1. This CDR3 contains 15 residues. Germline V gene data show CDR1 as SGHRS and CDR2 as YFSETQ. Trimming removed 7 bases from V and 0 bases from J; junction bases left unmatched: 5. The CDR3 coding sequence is TGCGCCAGCTGGACAGGGGGCCTTTCTAACTATGGCTACACCTTC. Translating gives CASWTGGLSNYGYTF. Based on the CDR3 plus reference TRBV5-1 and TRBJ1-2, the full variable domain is KAGVTQTPRYLIKTRGQQVTLSCSPISGHRSVSWYQQTPGQGLQFLFEYFSETQRNKGNFPGRFSGRQFSNSRSEMNVSTLELGDSALYLCASWTGGLSNYGYTFGSGTRLTVV.

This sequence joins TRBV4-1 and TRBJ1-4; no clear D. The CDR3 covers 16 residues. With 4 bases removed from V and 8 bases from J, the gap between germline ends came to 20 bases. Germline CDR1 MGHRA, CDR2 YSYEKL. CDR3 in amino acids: CASSRPSDTPLEKLFF. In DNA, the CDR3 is TGCGCCAGCAGCCGCCCGTCCGACACACCCTTGGAAAAACTGTTTTTT.

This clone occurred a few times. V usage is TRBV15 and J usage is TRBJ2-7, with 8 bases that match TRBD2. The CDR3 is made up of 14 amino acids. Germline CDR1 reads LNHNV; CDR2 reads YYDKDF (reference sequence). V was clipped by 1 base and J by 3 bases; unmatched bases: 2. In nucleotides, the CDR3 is TGTGCCACCAGCAGAGGAGGGACTAGCTACGAGCAGTACTTC. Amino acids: CATSRGGTSYEQYF.

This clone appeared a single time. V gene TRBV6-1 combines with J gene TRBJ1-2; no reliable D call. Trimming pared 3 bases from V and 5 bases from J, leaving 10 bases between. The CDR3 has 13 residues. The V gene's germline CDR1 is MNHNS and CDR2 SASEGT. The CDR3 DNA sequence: TGTGCCAGCAGTGACTCGGGGAAATATGGCTACACCTTC. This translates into CASSDSGKYGYTF.

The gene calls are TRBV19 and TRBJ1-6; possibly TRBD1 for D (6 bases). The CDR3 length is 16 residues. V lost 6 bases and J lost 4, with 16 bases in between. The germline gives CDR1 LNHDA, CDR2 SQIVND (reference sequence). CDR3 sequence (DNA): TGTGCCAGTAGGACCTCCGGGACAACTTATAATTCACCCCTCCACTTT. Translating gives CASRTSGTTYNSPLHF. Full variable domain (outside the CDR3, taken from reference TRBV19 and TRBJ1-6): DGGITQSPKYLFRKEGQNVTLSCEQNLNHDAMYWYRQDPGQGLRLIYYSQIVNDFQKGDIAEGYSVSREKKESFPLTVTSAQKNPTAFYLCASRTSGTTYNSPLHFGNGTRLTVT.

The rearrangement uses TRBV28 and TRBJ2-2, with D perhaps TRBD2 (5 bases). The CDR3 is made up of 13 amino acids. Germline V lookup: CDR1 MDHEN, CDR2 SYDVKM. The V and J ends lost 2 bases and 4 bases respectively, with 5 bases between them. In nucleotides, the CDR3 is TGTGCCAGCAGTTTAGGGAGCACCGGGGAGCTGTTTTTT. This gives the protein CASSLGSTGELFF.

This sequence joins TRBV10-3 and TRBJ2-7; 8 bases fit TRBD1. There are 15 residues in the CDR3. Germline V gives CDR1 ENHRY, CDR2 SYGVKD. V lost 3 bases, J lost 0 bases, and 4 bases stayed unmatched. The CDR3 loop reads CAISEAGTGSYEQYF. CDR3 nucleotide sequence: TGTGCCATCAGTGAAGCCGGGACAGGCTCCTACGAGCAGTACTTC.

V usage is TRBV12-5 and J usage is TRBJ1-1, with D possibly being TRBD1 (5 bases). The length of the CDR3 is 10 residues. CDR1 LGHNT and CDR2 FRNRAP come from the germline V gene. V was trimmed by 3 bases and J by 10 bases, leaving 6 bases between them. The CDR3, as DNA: TGTGCTAGTGGTTTCACAGGAGCTTTCTTT. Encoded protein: CASGFTGAFF.

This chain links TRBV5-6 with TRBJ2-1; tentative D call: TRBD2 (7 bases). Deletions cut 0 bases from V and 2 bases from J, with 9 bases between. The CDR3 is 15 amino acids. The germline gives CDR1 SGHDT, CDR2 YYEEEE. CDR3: CASSLEGGAYNEQFF. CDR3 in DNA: TGTGCCAGCAGCTTGGAAGGGGGGGCCTACAATGAGCAGTTCTTC.